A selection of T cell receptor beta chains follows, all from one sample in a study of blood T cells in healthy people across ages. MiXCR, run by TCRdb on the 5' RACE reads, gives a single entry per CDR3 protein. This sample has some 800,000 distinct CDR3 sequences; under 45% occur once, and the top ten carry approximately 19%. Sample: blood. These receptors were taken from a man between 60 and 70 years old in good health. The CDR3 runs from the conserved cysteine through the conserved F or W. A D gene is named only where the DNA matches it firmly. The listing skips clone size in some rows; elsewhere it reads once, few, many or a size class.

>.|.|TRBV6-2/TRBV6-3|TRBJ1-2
CASSYSSFAGGYTF
TGTGCCAGCAGTTACTCGAGTTTTGCGGGAGGCTACACCTTC
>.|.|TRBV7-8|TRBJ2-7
CASSLRPLSYNEQYF
TGTGCCAGCAGCTTAAGACCCCTCTCCTACAATGAGCAGTACTTC
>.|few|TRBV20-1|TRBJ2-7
CSARDLPGRQVSSYEQYF
TGCAGTGCTAGAGATTTGCCGGGTAGGCAGGTGAGCTCCTACGAGCAGTACTTC
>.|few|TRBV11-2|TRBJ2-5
CASSVAHQETQYF
TGTGCCAGCAGCGTAGCCCATCAAGAGACCCAGTACTTC
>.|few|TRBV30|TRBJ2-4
CAWAAGFAKNIQYF
TGTGCCTGGGCCGCAGGGTTCGCCAAAAACATTCAGTACTTC
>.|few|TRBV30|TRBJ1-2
CAWSLTGINYGYTF
TGTGCCTGGAGCCTCACGGGCATAAACTATGGCTACACCTTC
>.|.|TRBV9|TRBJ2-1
CASSAAGGASYNEQFF
TGTGCCAGCAGCGCCGCAGGAGGAGCCTCCTACAATGAGCAGTTCTTC
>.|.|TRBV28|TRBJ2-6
CASSRHPSGANVLTF
TGTGCCAGCAGTCGTCACCCCTCTGGGGCCAACGTCCTGACTTTC
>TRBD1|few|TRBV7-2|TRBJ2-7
CASRRQGDIGEQYF
TGTGCCAGCCGCAGACAGGGTGATATCGGCGAGCAGTACTTC
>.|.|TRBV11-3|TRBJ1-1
CASRGLGGRTEAFF
TGTGCCAGCCGAGGACTCGGGGGGCGAACTGAAGCTTTCTTT
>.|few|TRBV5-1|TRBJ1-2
CASSPSAIRDYGYTF
TGCGCCAGCAGCCCGTCGGCCATAAGAGACTATGGCTACACCTTC
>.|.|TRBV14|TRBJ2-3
CASSQDRHSTDTQYF
TGTGCCAGCAGCCAAGACAGGCATAGCACAGATACGCAGTATTTT
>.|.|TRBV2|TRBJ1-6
CASSELYDNSPLHF
TGTGCCAGCAGTGAACTTTATGACAATTCACCCCTCCACTTT
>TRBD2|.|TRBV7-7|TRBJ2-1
CASSLNSGGAIRNEQFF
TGTGCTAGCAGCTTAAATAGCGGGGGGGCCATTAGAAATGAGCAGTTCTTC
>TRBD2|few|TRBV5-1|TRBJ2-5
CASSPLSGGHQETQYF
TGCGCCAGCAGCCCACTAAGCGGGGGACATCAAGAGACCCAGTACTTC